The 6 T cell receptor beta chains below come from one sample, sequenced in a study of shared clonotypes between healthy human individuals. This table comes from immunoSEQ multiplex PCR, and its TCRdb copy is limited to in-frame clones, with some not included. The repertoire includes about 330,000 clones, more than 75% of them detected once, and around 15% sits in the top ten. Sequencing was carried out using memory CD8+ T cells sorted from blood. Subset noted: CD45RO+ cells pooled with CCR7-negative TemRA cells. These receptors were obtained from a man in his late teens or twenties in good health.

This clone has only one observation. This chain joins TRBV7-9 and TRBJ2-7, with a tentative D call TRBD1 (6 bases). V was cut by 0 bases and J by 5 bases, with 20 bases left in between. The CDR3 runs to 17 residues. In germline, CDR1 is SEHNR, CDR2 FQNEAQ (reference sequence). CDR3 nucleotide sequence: TGTGCCAGCAGCTTAGCGGGGGACGACAGGTATCCCCACGAGCAGTACTTC. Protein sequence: CASSLAGDDRYPHEQYF.

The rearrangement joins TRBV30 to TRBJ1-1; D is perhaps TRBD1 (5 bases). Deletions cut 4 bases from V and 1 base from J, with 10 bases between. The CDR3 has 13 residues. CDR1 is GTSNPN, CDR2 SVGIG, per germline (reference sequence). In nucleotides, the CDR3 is TGTGCCTGGAAGGGACCGTCGAACACTGAAGCTTTCTTT. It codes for CAWKGPSNTEAFF.

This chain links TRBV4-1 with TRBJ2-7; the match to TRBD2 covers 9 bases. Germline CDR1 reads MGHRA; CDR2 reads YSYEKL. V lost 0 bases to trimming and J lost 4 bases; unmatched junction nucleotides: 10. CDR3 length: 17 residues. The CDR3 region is CASSQDKIAGGRYEQYF. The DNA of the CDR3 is TGCGCCAGCAGCCAAGATAAAATTGCGGGGGGGCGGTACGAGCAGTACTTC.

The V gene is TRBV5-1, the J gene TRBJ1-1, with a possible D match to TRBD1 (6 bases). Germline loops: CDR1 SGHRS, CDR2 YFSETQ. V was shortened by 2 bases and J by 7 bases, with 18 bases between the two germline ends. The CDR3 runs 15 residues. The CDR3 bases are TGCGCCAGCAGCTTTGGACAGCCACCGATTAATGAAGCTTTCTTT. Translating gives CASSFGQPPINEAFF.

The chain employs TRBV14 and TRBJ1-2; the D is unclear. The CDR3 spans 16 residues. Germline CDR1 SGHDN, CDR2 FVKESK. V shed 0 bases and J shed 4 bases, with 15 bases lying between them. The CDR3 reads CASSQDGFGLFYGYTF. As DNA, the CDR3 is TGTGCCAGCAGCCAAGATGGATTCGGCCTATTCTATGGCTACACCTTC.

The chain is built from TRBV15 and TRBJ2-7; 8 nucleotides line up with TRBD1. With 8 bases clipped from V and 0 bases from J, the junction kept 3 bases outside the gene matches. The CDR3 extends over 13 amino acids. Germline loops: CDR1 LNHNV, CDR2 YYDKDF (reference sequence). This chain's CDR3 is CATSDRVSYEQYF. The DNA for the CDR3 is TGTGCCACCTCGGACAGGGTCTCCTACGAGCAGTACTTC.